What follows is one T cell receptor (beta chain) and its context. The germline gives CDR1 SQVTM, CDR2 ANQGSEA. The V and J ends lost 6 bases and 8 bases, in that order; junction bases with no gene match: 6. This CDR3 has 11 residues. Sequencing used immunoSEQ multiplex PCR; TCRdb keeps in-frame clones, though not all of them. The sample contains about 49,000 clones, 90% to 95% of which appear only once. These data originate in a study of T cell changes during pregnancy in multiple sclerosis. The chain joins TRBV29-1 to TRBJ1-2, with 7 bases aligning to TRBD1. This TCR was sampled from a female donor with multiple sclerosis, enrolled in a pregnancy study. The sequencing used CD8+ T cells from peripheral blood mononuclear cells, collected before pregnancy. CDR3: CSVGTDEGYTF. Here the CDR3 DNA reads TGCAGCGTAGGGACAGACGAAGGCTACACCTTC.